The entry below describes one T cell receptor beta chain. The table lists this clonotype with a few counts. No cognate antigen has been identified for it. The sample holds no much larger clone one base away, and base qualities are not on file. These data originate in a study of post-analysis software for immune sequencing data (dated by TCRdb to between 2014 and 2017). With regard to the full study: Disease courses on record covered relapsing-remitting, secondary progressive and progressive-relapsing multiple sclerosis, though some patients had no subtype annotation. A subset of samples was prepared in parallel using single-end sample barcoding, then pooled and co-amplified after Illumina adapter ligation. The multiple sclerosis patient repertoires were compared with approximately 11 previously published healthy control repertoires from donors aged about 6 to 26 years.

V lost 1 base and J lost 5 bases, and the count of bases not matched to a germline gene is 7. Inclusive of the bounding cysteine and phenylalanine, the CDR3 is 14 residues long. Only the CDR3 part of the read is kept: 42 bases, read in frame from the first base. CDR1 and CDR2 (DFQATT, SNEGSKA) derive from the germline V gene (reference sequence). Findings and caveats that apply to the study as a whole: When samples were clustered directly using the F measure, samples prepared in the same batch co-clustered strongly, which prompted a batch-effect correction. The control group was slightly older than the multiple sclerosis patient group. Compared with controls, multiple sclerosis patients had significantly lower normalized Chao1 diversity, a finding suggesting substantial peripheral T-cell clonal expansion. Patients showed significantly higher frequencies than controls for roughly five TRBV segments, among them TRBV5-6, TRBV5-1 and TRBV20-1.

Library preparation used PCR. Instrument on record: Illumina HiSeq 2500. Unique molecular identifiers were incorporated into TCR beta cDNA libraries to reduce PCR and sequencing biases. Roughly 0.5 million cDNA molecules were obtained per 1 to 10 million input T cells, so each molecule approximated one T cell. The patient libraries were prepared and sequenced with the same protocol used for the earlier healthy control dataset. Samples belonging to the same batch were prepared together, multiplexed and sequenced on a shared HiSeq lane. In the original analysis: Raw barcoded reads were processed with MIGEC, and single-read molecular identifier groups were discarded before consensus assembly and CDR3 extraction. Clonotype tables were post-analysed with VDJtools, and diversity was normalized by down-sampling all datasets to the smallest sample size. Repertoire overlap clustering matched CDR3 amino acid but not nucleotide sequences to correct batch-related cross-sample contamination. TCRdb ran its own pipeline on the public reads, namely fastp trimming at Q25 and MiXCR clone calling, and kept in-frame beta chains. Entries that share a CDR3 protein sequence are merged under the most common genes and DNA. Here the V and J calls rest on TCRdb's processing, not on the authors' analysis. This sample has about 460,000 distinct CDR3 sequences in its table, and roughly 46% of those were observed once. The biggest ten clones account for about 12% of the sample.

TCR beta repertoires were profiled from peripheral blood of roughly 13 young patients with multiple sclerosis to demonstrate the VDJtools post-analysis software. The multiple sclerosis patients were children and adolescents between roughly 6 and 15 years of age. The receptor's source is a girl between 5 and 17 years old with multiple sclerosis. Sequenced: blood. Here the chain combines TRBV20-1 and TRBJ2-5; TRBD1 matches 7 bases in the middle. The nucleotide sequence reads TGCAGTGCTAGAGCTTCAGGGGGACGGGAGACCCAGTACTTC. This gives the protein CSARASGGRETQYF.